The rows below give T cell receptor beta chains drawn from one sample of a study of cytomegalovirus exposure and HLA in healthy donors. The method was immunoSEQ multiplex PCR; TCRdb's version includes in-frame clones alone and lacks a portion of them. In the table there are roughly 150,000 clones, 60% to 80% of which are singletons. The sequenced material came from PBMCs. These receptors all come from a male donor in good health and CMV-seronegative. Both conserved end residues are part of each CDR3. The D gene is left open where the match is weak. Part of the rows lack a size; the others show once, few, many or a class for expanded clones.

j_call d_call clone_size v_call cdr3_aa cdr3_nt
TRBJ1-1 TRBD1 - TRBV6-5 CASRIRGVNTEAFF TGTGCCAGCAGAATCAGGGGGGTGAACACTGAAGCTTTCTTT
TRBJ2-7 TRBD1 - TRBV7-9 CASSLPRDRSPYEQYF TGTGCCAGCAGCTTACCCCGGGACAGGAGCCCCTACGAGCAGTACTTC
TRBJ2-1 - - TRBV10-3 CAISESPGQHPFF TGTGCCATCAGTGAGAGTCCTGGACAGCACCCGTTCTTC
TRBJ2-7 - few TRBV6-5 CASSYSGADSYEQYF TGTGCCAGCAGTTACTCGGGGGCAGACTCCTACGAGCAGTACTTC
TRBJ2-7 - few TRBV6-5 CASSYQKYEQYF TGTGCCAGCAGTTACCAAAAATACGAGCAGTACTTC
TRBJ2-3 - once TRBV5-1 CASSLAVTDTQYF TGCGCCAGCAGCTTGGCTGTCACAGATACGCAGTATTTT
TRBJ1-1 TRBD1 - TRBV5-1 CASSLGPGQGFLEAFF TGCGCCAGCAGCTTAGGACCGGGACAGGGGTTCCTTGAAGCTTTCTTT
TRBJ2-7 - once TRBV5-1 CASSLGLGAYEQYF TGCGCCAGCAGCTTGGGACTAGGGGCCTACGAGCAGTACTTC
TRBJ2-1 - - TRBV11-2 CASSWGGAPYNEQFF TGTGCCAGCAGCTGGGGGGGGGCCCCCTACAATGAGCAGTTCTTC
TRBJ1-5 - few TRBV2 CASSWADNQPQHF TGTGCCAGCAGTTGGGCAGACAATCAGCCCCAGCATTTT